This T cell receptor beta chain was found in a study of radiotherapy plus CTLA-4 blockade in lung cancer. On the study more broadly: Disease control was present in roughly 29% of patients, and objective responses in around 18%.

Enrolled patients, whose metastatic non-small-cell lung cancer was chemo-refractory, received focal radiation plus CTLA-4 blockade with ipilimumab. TCRdb's table, derived via immunoSEQ multiplex PCR, lists solely in-frame clones and lacks some. The sample consists of around 65,000 clones, about 72% of them appearing once. Notes on the study in general: The authors reported that early blood T cell clone dynamics, with interferon-beta, best predicted response.

Remarks on this clone: Antigen: not known.

This TCR came from a human donor with non-small cell lung cancer who had a complete response to radiotherapy plus ipilimumab. This specimen was peripheral blood, taken from a patient treated with radiotherapy plus ipilimumab.

The CDR3 region has the DNA TGCGCCAGCAGCTTGTTCGCCGGCGGACCTCTCACCTACAATGAGCAGTTCTTC. Protein product: CASSLFAGGPLTYNEQFF. The chain recombines TRBV5-1 with TRBJ2-1; no definite D call. Germline values: CDR1 SGHRS, CDR2 YFSETQ. V gave up 1 base and J gave up 2 bases, with 19 bases separating them. The CDR3 length is 18 residues.